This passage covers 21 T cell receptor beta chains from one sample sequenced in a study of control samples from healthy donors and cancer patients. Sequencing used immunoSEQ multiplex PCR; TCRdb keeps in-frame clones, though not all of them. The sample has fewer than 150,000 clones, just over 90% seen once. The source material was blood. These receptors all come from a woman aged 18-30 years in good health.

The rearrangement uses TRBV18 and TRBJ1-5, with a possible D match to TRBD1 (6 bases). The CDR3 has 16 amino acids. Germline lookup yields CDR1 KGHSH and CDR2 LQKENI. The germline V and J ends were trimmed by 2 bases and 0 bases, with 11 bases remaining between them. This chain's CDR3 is CASSPSGTRSNQPQHF. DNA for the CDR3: TGTGCCAGCTCACCAAGTGGGACACGTAGCAATCAGCCCCAGCATTTT.

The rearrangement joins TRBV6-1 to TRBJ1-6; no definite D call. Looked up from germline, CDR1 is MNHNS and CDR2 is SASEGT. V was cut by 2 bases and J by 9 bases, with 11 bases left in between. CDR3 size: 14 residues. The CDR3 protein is CASSEFRVISPLHF. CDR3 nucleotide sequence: TGTGCCAGCAGTGAATTCCGGGTGATTTCACCCCTCCACTTT.

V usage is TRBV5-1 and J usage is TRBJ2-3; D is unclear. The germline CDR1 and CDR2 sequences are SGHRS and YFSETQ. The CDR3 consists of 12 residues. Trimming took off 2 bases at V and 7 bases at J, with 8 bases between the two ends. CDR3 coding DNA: TGCGCCAGCAGCTTCCAAACGAATACGCAGTATTTT. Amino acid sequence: CASSFQTNTQYF.

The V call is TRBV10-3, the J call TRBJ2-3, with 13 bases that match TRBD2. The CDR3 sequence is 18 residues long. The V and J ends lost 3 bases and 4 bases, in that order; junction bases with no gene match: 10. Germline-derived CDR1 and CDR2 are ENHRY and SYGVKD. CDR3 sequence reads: CAISDYVGLAGVADTQYF. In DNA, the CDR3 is TGTGCCATCAGTGACTACGTCGGACTAGCGGGAGTTGCAGATACGCAGTATTTT.

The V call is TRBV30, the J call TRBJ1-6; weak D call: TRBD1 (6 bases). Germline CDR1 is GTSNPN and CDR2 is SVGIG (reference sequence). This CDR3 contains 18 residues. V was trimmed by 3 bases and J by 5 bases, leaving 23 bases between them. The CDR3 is CAWRSITGRRGDNSPLHF. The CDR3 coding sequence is TGTGCCTGGAGATCCATCACAGGGAGGAGAGGGGATAATTCACCCCTCCACTTT.

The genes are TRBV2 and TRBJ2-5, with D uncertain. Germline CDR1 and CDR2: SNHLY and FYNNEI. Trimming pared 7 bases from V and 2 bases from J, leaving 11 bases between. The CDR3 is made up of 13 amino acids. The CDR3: CASNRLPQETQYF. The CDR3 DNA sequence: TGTGCCAGCAATCGCCTACCGCAAGAGACCCAGTACTTC.

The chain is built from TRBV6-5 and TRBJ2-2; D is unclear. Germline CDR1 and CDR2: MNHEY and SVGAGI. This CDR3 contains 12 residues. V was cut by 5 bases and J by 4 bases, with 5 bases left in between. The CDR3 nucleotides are TGTGCCAGCAGTCAGAGCACCGGGGAGCTGTTTTTT. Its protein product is CASSQSTGELFF.

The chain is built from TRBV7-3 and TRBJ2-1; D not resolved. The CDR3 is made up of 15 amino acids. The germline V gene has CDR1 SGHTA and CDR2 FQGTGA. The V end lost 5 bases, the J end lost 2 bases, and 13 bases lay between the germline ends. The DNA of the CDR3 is TGTGCCAGCAGCCTTCTTGGCCATCCCTACAATGAGCAGTTCTTC. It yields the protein CASSLLGHPYNEQFF.

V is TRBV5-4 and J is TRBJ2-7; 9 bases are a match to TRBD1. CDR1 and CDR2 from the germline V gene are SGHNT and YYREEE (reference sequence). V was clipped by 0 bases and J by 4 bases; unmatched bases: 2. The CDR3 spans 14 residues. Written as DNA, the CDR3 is TGTGCCAGCAGCTTGGACAGGGGGCCGTACGAGCAGTACTTC. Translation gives CASSLDRGPYEQYF.

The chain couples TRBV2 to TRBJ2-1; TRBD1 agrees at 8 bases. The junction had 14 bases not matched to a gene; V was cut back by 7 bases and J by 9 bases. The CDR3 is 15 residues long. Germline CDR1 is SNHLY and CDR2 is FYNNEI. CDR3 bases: TGTGCCAGCAATTACTTAGGGGCAGGGGGCGGTGAGCAGTTCTTC. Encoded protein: CASNYLGAGGGEQFF.

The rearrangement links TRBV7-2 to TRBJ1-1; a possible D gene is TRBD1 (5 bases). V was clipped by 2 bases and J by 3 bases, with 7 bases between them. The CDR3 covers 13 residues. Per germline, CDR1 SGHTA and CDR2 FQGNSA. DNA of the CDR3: TGTGCCAGCAGCTTAAGGGGTCACACTGAAGCTTTCTTT. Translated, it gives CASSLRGHTEAFF.

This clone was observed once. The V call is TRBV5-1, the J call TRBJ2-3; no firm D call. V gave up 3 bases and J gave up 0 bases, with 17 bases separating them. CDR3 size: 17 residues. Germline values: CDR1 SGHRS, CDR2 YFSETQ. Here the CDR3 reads CASSSPLNLLSTDTQYF. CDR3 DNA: TGCGCCAGCAGCTCCCCGCTAAACTTGCTTAGCACAGATACGCAGTATTTT.

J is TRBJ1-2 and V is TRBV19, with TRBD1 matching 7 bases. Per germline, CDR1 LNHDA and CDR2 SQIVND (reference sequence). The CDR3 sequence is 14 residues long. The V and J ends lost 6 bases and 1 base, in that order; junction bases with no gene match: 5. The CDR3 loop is CASRTGQGNYGYTF. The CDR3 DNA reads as TGTGCCAGTAGGACAGGGCAGGGTAACTATGGCTACACCTTC.

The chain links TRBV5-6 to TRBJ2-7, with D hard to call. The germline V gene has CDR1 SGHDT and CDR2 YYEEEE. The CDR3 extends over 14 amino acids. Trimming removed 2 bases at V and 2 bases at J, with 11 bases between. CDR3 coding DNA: TGTGCCAGCAGCTTCGGAGTCGGCACCTACGAGCAGTACTTC. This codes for CASSFGVGTYEQYF.

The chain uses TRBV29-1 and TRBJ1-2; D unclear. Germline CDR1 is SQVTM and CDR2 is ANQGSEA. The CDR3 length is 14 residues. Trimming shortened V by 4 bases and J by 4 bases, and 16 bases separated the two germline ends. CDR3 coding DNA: TGCAGCGTTGCCCCATATGTGGGTCCCTATGGCTACACCTTC. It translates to CSVAPYVGPYGYTF.

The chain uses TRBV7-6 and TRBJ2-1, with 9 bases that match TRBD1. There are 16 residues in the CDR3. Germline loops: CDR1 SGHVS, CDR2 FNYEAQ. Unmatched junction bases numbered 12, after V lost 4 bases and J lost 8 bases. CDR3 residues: CASSSPGQGFQDEQFF. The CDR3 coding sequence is TGTGCCAGCAGCTCCCCGGGACAGGGCTTTCAAGATGAGCAGTTCTTC.

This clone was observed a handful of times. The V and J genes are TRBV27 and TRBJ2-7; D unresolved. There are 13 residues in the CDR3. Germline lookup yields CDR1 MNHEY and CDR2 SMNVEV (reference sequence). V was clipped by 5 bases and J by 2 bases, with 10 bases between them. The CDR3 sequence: CASSAPPTYEQYF. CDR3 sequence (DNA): TGTGCCAGCAGTGCTCCTCCGACCTACGAGCAGTACTTC.

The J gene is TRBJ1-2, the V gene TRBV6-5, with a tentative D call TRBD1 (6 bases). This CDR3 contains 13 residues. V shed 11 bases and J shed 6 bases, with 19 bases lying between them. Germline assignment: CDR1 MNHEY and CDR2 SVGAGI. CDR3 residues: CADHRAPDNGYTF. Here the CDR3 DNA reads TGTGCCGATCACAGGGCGCCGGATAATGGCTACACCTTC.

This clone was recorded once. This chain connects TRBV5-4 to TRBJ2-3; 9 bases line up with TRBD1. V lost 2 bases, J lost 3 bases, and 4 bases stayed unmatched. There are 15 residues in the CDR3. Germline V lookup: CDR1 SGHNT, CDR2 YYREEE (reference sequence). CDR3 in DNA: TGTGCCAGCAGCTTCAACAGGGGGCAAACAGATACGCAGTATTTT. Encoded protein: CASSFNRGQTDTQYF.

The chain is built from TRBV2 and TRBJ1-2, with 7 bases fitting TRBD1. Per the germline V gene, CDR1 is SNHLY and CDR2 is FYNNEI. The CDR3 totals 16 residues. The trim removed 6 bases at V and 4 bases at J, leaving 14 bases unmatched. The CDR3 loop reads CASSLPTGRYGYGYTF. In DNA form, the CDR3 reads TGTGCCAGCAGCCTTCCGACAGGGCGGTATGGCTATGGCTACACCTTC.

CDR3: CATGASGTSTDTQYF. The CDR3 DNA sequence: TGTGCCACTGGGGCTAGCGGGACTAGCACAGATACGCAGTATTTT. This chain links TRBV19 with TRBJ2-3, with 9 bases identical to TRBD2. V was clipped by 10 bases and J by 0 bases; unmatched bases: 8. Germline V lookup: CDR1 LNHDA, CDR2 SQIVND (reference sequence). The CDR3 extends over 15 amino acids.